This TCR beta chain emerged from a study of cytomegalovirus exposure and HLA in healthy donors. This CDR3 has 12 amino acids. Per germline, CDR1 MNHEY and CDR2 SVGAGI. The V gene end was trimmed by 10 bases and the J gene end by 5 bases; junction bases not matched to a gene: 5. Sequencing was performed with immunoSEQ multiplex PCR; in TCRdb, only in-frame clones are kept and a portion is missing. The table records about 55,000 clones, about 93% of them present only once. The clonotype originates from a man aged 18 to 35 in good health and CMV-seronegative. The chain combines TRBV6-5 with TRBJ2-5, with 9 bases identical to TRBD2. The sequenced sample was PBMCs. The CDR3 coding sequence is TGTGCCACTTATAGCGGGAGCGAGACCCAGTACTTC. Amino acid sequence: CATYSGSETQYF.